This TCR beta chain was retrieved from a study of blood T cells in healthy people across ages. Study-wide results and caveats: Naive T cell percentage strongly correlated with TCR beta diversity.

Alongside a J-beta primer mix, a sample-barcoded 5' primer served in a second PCR lasting roughly 7 to 12 cycles. TCRdb analysed the 5' RACE reads with MiXCR anew, one entry per CDR3 protein. Of roughly 730,000 distinct CDR3 sequences in the sample, 45% to 70% were seen once. CDR1 and CDR2 from the germline V gene are MNHEY and SVGAGI. This CDR3 spans 13 amino acids. After removal of 6 bases from V and 1 base from J, the junction contained 3 bases not matched to a gene. With respect to this clonotype: What it binds is not known.

V and J are TRBV6-5 and TRBJ2-7, with 7 bases lining up with TRBD2. The sequenced material came from blood. The source is a middle-aged man in good health. The DNA for the CDR3 is TGTGCCAGCAGCACTAGCGCTTCCTACGAGCAGTACTTC. This gives the protein CASSTSASYEQYF.